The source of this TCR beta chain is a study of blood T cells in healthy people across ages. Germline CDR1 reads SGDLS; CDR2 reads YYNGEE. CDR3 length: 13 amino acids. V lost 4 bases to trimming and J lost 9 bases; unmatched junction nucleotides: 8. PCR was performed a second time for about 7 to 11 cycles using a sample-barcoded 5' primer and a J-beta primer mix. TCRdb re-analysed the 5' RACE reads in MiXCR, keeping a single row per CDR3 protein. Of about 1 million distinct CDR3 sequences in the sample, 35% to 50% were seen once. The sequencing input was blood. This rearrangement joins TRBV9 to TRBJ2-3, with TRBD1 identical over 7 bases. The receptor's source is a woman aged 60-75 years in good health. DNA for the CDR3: TGTGCCAGCAGCACAGGGACAGATGGGACGCAGTATTTT. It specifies CASSTGTDGTQYF.